Listed here are 5 T cell receptor beta chains from one sample, sequenced in a study of T cell responses to AZD1222 COVID-19 vaccine. Clones were sequenced by immunoSEQ multiplex PCR, and TCRdb holds only the in-frame ones, with some missing. This table has 150,000 to 200,000 clones, around 88% appearing once. Source: peripheral blood, taken 28 days after the second AZD1222 dose. These receptors came from an adult who received the AZD1222 COVID-19 vaccine.

The rearrangement uses TRBV2 and TRBJ1-3; D is uncertain. CDR1 and CDR2 (germline): SNHLY, FYNNEI. V gave up 7 bases and J gave up 0 bases, with 13 bases separating them. The CDR3 length is 15 residues. The DNA for the CDR3 is TGTGCCAGCAAGGAGTTTCAAACCTCTGGAAACACCATATATTTT. Amino acids: CASKEFQTSGNTIYF.

CDR3 residues: CAWSSGTDSNQPQHF. Here the CDR3 DNA reads TGTGCCTGGAGTTCCGGGACGGATAGCAATCAGCCCCAGCATTTT. The V and J genes are TRBV30 and TRBJ1-5, with TRBD1 as a possible D gene (5 bases). V gave up 2 bases and J gave up 0 bases, with 11 bases separating them. Germline V gene data show CDR1 as GTSNPN and CDR2 as SVGIG (reference sequence). The CDR3 has 15 residues.

This chain connects TRBV5-6 to TRBJ2-5, with 8 bases matching TRBD2. Per the germline V gene, CDR1 is SGHDT and CDR2 is YYEEEE. J gave up 4 bases and V 3 bases, and 17 bases lay outside the gene matches. This CDR3 contains 18 residues. CDR3 amino acids: CASSSDVERGFYGETQYF. CDR3 in DNA: TGTGCCAGCAGCTCCGACGTGGAGCGGGGGTTTTATGGAGAGACCCAGTACTTC.

The rearrangement links TRBV28 to TRBJ1-1, with no clear D. V was clipped by 10 bases and J by 0 bases, with 15 bases between them. Looked up from germline, CDR1 is MDHEN and CDR2 is SYDVKM. This CDR3 contains 14 residues. The CDR3 coding sequence is TGTGCCACCGGACGCTTAGCGGTGAACACTGAAGCTTTCTTT. This encodes CATGRLAVNTEAFF.

The chain uses TRBV25-1 and TRBJ2-5; D is undetermined. The CDR3 is 14 amino acids. Germline CDR1 is MGHDK and CDR2 is SYGVNS. The V end lost 1 base, the J end lost 2 bases, and 8 bases lay between the germline ends. In nucleotides, the CDR3 is TGTGCCAGCAGTGAATTTCTAGTTCAAGAGACCCAGTACTTC. Translating it yields CASSEFLVQETQYF.